The TCR beta chain described here comes from a study of T cells after yellow fever vaccination. On the study more broadly: The SMART-Seq v4 Ultra Low Input method served to prepare the low-cell-number fractions. Study-level points and caveats: There was a possibility that FACS-sorted repertoires contained abundant clonotypes contaminating from the bulk population. Faster peaking, at day 5 versus 15, marked a secondary response that was weaker. Most primary-vaccination clones recurred post-booster (nearly 98% CD4, just over 85% CD8).

This CDR3 comprises 14 residues. CDR1 MDHEN and CDR2 SYDVKM come from the germline V gene. Trimming removed 2 bases at V and 3 bases at J, with 11 bases between. For this clonotype: What it binds is unknown.

TCRdb reanalysed the 5' RACE reads using MiXCR and keeps one entry per CDR3 protein. The sample holds roughly 500,000 distinct CDR3 sequences, 19% seen once. This clonotype was obtained from a man between 25 and 39 years old who received the YFV17D yellow fever vaccine. Sequencing used PBMCs, obtained 15 days after the yellow fever booster vaccination. The genes are TRBV28 and TRBJ2-7; D tentatively reads TRBD1 or TRBD2 (5 bases each). CDR3 region: CASSLPGDVYEQYF. CDR3 nucleotide sequence: TGTGCCAGCAGTTTACCCGGGGACGTCTACGAGCAGTACTTC.